The 19 T cell receptor beta chains below all came from one sample that was sequenced in a study of cytomegalovirus exposure and HLA in healthy donors. The study ran its PCR with 60 Vbeta and 13 Jbeta primers. Repertoires were generated with immunoSEQ multiplex PCR, while TCRdb's copy carries only in-frame clones and drops some. Of about 94,000 clones in the sample, 74% were seen once. Sequencing was carried out using PBMCs. The receptors shown here come from a man aged 25 to 40 in good health and CMV-seropositive.

V and J are TRBV9 and TRBJ1-6, with D perhaps matching TRBD1 (5 bases). Trimming shortened V by 0 bases and J by 7 bases, and 11 bases separated the two germline ends. The CDR3 is made up of 15 amino acids. The germline CDR1 and CDR2 sequences are SGDLS and YYNGEE. Here the CDR3 DNA reads TGTGCCAGCAGCGTAGGTGGAGGGACCAATTCACCCCTCCACTTT. It specifies CASSVGGGTNSPLHF.

In nucleotides, the CDR3 is TGTGCCAGCAGTAAGCCGGGAGTCTCCTACGAGCAGTACTTC. Its translation: CASSKPGVSYEQYF. The chain has TRBV6-9 and TRBJ2-7, with D possibly TRBD2 on 6 matching bases. V dropped 5 bases and J dropped 0 bases, with 11 bases sitting between them. Per the germline V gene, CDR1 is MNHGY and CDR2 is SVAAGI. The CDR3 length is 14 residues.

This rearrangement joins TRBV9 to TRBJ1-2; 8 positions match TRBD1. The CDR3 runs to 13 residues. Germline CDR1 reads SGDLS; CDR2 reads YYNGEE. The V gene end was trimmed by 0 bases and the J gene end by 8 bases; junction bases not matched to a gene: 3. The CDR3 coding sequence is TGTGCCAGCAGCGTAGGGACAGGGAGCGGCTACACCTTC. This encodes CASSVGTGSGYTF.

The sample holds one count of this clone. The chain links TRBV9 to TRBJ2-5, with D tentatively TRBD1 (6 bases). This CDR3 is built from 15 residues. Germline V lookup: CDR1 SGDLS, CDR2 YYNGEE. V was pared by 4 bases and J by 5 bases, with 18 bases between. The CDR3 protein is CASSRDEGERETQYF. The DNA for the CDR3 is TGTGCCAGCAGCAGAGACGAGGGGGAGAGGGAGACCCAGTACTTC. The complete variable domain, with remaining parts taken from reference TRBV9 and TRBJ2-5, reads DSGVTQTPKHLITATGQRVTLRCSPRSGDLSVYWYQQSLDQGLQFLIQYYNGEERAKGNILERFSAQQFPDLHSELNLSSLELGDSALYFCASSRDEGERETQYFGPGTRLLVL.

This clone has more than one count but fewer than ten. The rearrangement joins TRBV6-1 to TRBJ2-7; the match to TRBD1 covers 7 bases. Germline-derived CDR1 and CDR2 are MNHNS and SASEGT. V trimming: 6 bases; J trimming: 1 base; junction bases outside the gene matches: 3. The CDR3 totals 13 residues. CDR3 nucleotides: TGTGCCAGCAGCCAGGGGGTTTCCTACGAGCAGTACTTC. Its translation is CASSQGVSYEQYF.

The chain carries TRBV2 and TRBJ1-2; 8 bases are a match to TRBD1. The J segment lost 6 bases and the V segment lost 0 bases, leaving 6 bases of the junction unmatched. Germline V lookup: CDR1 SNHLY, CDR2 FYNNEI. The CDR3 length is 15 residues. The CDR3 sequence: CASSEAPTGVNGYTF. The CDR3 bases are TGTGCCAGCAGTGAAGCACCGACAGGGGTGAATGGCTACACCTTC.

CDR3 bases: TGTGCCAGTCAGCCCCGGGACAAAGCCAAAAACATTCAGTACTTC. Amino acid sequence: CASQPRDKAKNIQYF. V gene TRBV6-5 combines with J gene TRBJ2-4; perhaps TRBD1 as D (6 bases). This CDR3 contains 15 residues. V lost 9 bases, J lost 0 bases, and 15 bases lay in between. Per germline, CDR1 MNHEY and CDR2 SVGAGI.

The chain joins TRBV5-1 to TRBJ1-2, with D possibly being TRBD1 (5 bases). V was cut by 2 bases and J by 4 bases, with 12 bases left in between. Looked up from germline, CDR1 is SGHRS and CDR2 is YFSETQ. This CDR3 has 14 residues. The CDR3 protein is CASSFLGEAYGYTF. The CDR3 DNA sequence: TGCGCCAGCAGCTTTCTGGGGGAGGCCTATGGCTACACCTTC.

The CDR3: CASSARGSNQPQHF. CDR3 coding DNA: TGTGCCAGCAGTGCGAGGGGGAGCAATCAGCCCCAGCATTTT. V usage is TRBV2 and J usage is TRBJ1-5; D possibly corresponds to TRBD1 (6 bases). This CDR3 spans 14 amino acids. Germline V gene data show CDR1 as SNHLY and CDR2 as FYNNEI. The V end was cut by 4 bases, the J end by 1 base, with 8 bases between.

A single count supports this clone. The V and J genes are TRBV9 and TRBJ1-5; D is ambiguous. V dropped 6 bases and J dropped 0 bases, with 13 bases sitting between them. In germline, CDR1 is SGDLS, CDR2 YYNGEE. The CDR3 loop spans 15 amino acids. In DNA, the CDR3 is TGTGCCAGCAACCCCGGGGTGAATAGCAATCAGCCCCAGCATTTT. It translates to CASNPGVNSNQPQHF. The whole variable domain, remainder taken from reference TRBV9 and TRBJ1-5, is DSGVTQTPKHLITATGQRVTLRCSPRSGDLSVYWYQQSLDQGLQFLIQYYNGEERAKGNILERFSAQQFPDLHSELNLSSLELGDSALYFCASNPGVNSNQPQHFGDGTRLSIL.

This CDR3 reads CASSWAGTGGAYEQYF. The CDR3 coding sequence is TGCGCCAGCAGCTGGGCCGGGACAGGGGGGGCCTACGAGCAGTACTTC. This chain uses TRBV5-1 with TRBJ2-7; 11 bases match TRBD1. The CDR3 runs to 16 residues. J was trimmed by 2 bases and V by 3 bases; bases with no gene match: 7. Germline-derived CDR1 and CDR2 are SGHRS and YFSETQ. The complete variable domain, with remaining parts taken from reference TRBV5-1 and TRBJ2-7, reads KAGVTQTPRYLIKTRGQQVTLSCSPISGHRSVSWYQQTPGQGLQFLFEYFSETQRNKGNFPGRFSGRQFSNSRSEMNVSTLELGDSALYLCASSWAGTGGAYEQYFGPGTRLTVT.

This clone was found a few times. Its ends do not fully match the called genes, so a read error is possible. The chain recombines TRBV6-4 with TRBJ2-7; 9 bases are a match to TRBD2. The CDR3 is 16 residues long. Germline loops: CDR1 MRHNA, CDR2 SNTAGT. The CDR3 reads CASDRMPGLASHEQYF. CDR3 nucleotides: TGTGCCAGCGATCGTATGCCGGGACTAGCCTCCCACGAGCAGTACTTC.

V and J are TRBV2 and TRBJ2-7, with 8 bases aligning to TRBD1. The J segment lost 6 bases and the V segment lost 7 bases, leaving 14 bases of the junction unmatched. Germline-derived CDR1 and CDR2 are SNHLY and FYNNEI. The CDR3 loop spans 15 amino acids. CDR3 DNA sequence: TGTGCCAGCAAACGACAGGGGAGTGCTTTAAGCGAGCAGTACTTC. Amino acids: CASKRQGSALSEQYF.

This chain connects TRBV6-1 to TRBJ1-1, with D perhaps matching TRBD1 (5 bases). Trimming stripped 1 base from V and 10 bases from J, with 13 bases between. The germline gives CDR1 MNHNS, CDR2 SASEGT. The CDR3 runs 13 residues. CDR3 sequence reads: CASSEVQVGLAFF. DNA of the CDR3: TGTGCCAGCAGTGAAGTACAGGTCGGGCTAGCTTTCTTT.

With regard to this clone: Other DNA sequences in this specimen translate into the identical CDR3. The V and J genes are TRBV5-1 and TRBJ1-3, with 7 bases aligning to TRBD1. Unmatched junction bases numbered 4, after V lost 4 bases and J lost 0 bases. Per the germline V gene, CDR1 is SGHRS and CDR2 is YFSETQ. The CDR3 contains 15 residues. The CDR3 region is CASSLGTVSGNTIYF. The DNA for the CDR3 is TGCGCCAGCAGCCTAGGGACAGTCTCTGGAAACACCATATATTTT.

V usage is TRBV4-3 and J usage is TRBJ2-4; 8 bases line up with TRBD1. Germline assignment: CDR1 LGHNA and CDR2 YSLEER. V shed 0 bases, J shed 9 bases, and the junction held 10 bases outside the gene matches. This CDR3 spans 16 amino acids. The CDR3 sequence is CASSQDVSGGYRIQYF. Written as DNA, the CDR3 is TGCGCCAGCAGCCAAGATGTATCAGGGGGCTATCGCATTCAGTACTTC.

V and J are TRBV9 and TRBJ1-2, with TRBD1 as a possible D gene (6 bases). Trimming took 0 bases from V and 8 from J, leaving 14 bases between them. Germline V gene data show CDR1 as SGDLS and CDR2 as YYNGEE. This CDR3 comprises 14 residues. The CDR3 protein is CASSVGGGAGGYTF. Here the CDR3 DNA reads TGTGCCAGCAGCGTAGGGGGGGGCGCCGGCGGCTACACCTTC.

The chain's CDR3 is CAWSEGVQNTEAFF. CDR3 bases: TGTGCCTGGAGTGAAGGGGTTCAGAACACTGAAGCTTTCTTT. The V gene is TRBV30, the J gene TRBJ1-1; possibly TRBD1 for D (5 bases). Per germline, CDR1 GTSNPN and CDR2 SVGIG (reference sequence). The CDR3 is made up of 14 amino acids. V lost 1 base and J lost 1, with 10 bases in between.

The CDR3 DNA reads TGTGCCAGCAGCTTAGCGCCCGGGGGTCACGGTGGCTACACCTTC. It is translated as CASSLAPGGHGGYTF. The V call is TRBV7-2, the J call TRBJ1-2; TRBD1 might be the D (5 bases). The V and J ends lost 0 bases and 7 bases respectively, with 15 bases between them. The CDR3 runs to 15 residues. The germline V gene has CDR1 SGHTA and CDR2 FQGNSA.